These 28 T cell receptor beta chains were sequenced from one sample in a study of T cells in Graves' hyperthyroidism and ophthalmopathy. RNA transcripts gave rise to amplified TCR beta CDR3 regions. Using the HTBI primer set, a first-round RT-PCR was run on the TCR CDR3. MiXCR was run by TCRdb on the multiplex PCR reads, yielding one entry per CDR3 protein. In the table there are approximately 640,000 distinct CDR3 sequences, about a sixth of which are singletons. The sample was blood. The origin of the receptors is a woman in her thirties with Graves' hyperthyroidism.

This clonotype was counted ten times or more. At one end the junction does not follow the germline gene, possibly because of a read error. This rearrangement joins TRBV5-1 to TRBJ2-2; D gene unclear. The germline CDR1 and CDR2 sequences are SGHRS and YFSETQ. The CDR3 covers 12 residues. The CDR3 region is CASSWTTGELFF. CDR3 in DNA: TGTGCCAGCAGTTGGACCACCGGGGAGCTGTTTTTT.

This clonotype was seen ten or more times. V and J are TRBV20-1 and TRBJ2-7, with TRBD2 matching 8 bases. The CDR3 loop spans 16 amino acids. Losses at the gene ends were 0 bases for V and 3 bases for J; bases not matched to a gene: 10. Germline CDR1 is DFQATT and CDR2 is SNEGSKA (reference sequence). In DNA, the CDR3 is TGCAGTGCTAGAGATCCCGAGACTAGCGCATACTACGAGCAGTACTTC. Residues: CSARDPETSAYYEQYF.

This clonotype occurred many times. CDR3 nucleotide sequence: TGTGCCAGCAGTTTTGCGAGGCGGGGGAACACTGAAGCTTTCTTT. Amino acid sequence: CASSFARRGNTEAFF. The chain carries TRBV12-3 or TRBV12-4 and TRBJ1-1; D is undetermined. CDR3 length equals 15 residues. Trimming left V 3 bases short and J 1 base short, with 12 bases between.

The chain couples TRBV12-3 or TRBV12-4 to TRBJ2-6; 8 bases are shared with TRBD2. V was pared by 3 bases and J by 0 bases, with 7 bases of the junction left unmatched. This CDR3 region has 18 residues. The CDR3 DNA follows: TGTGCCAGCAGTTTGGGCGGGAGGCAATTCTCTGGGGCCAACGTCCTGACTTTC. Its protein is CASSLGGRQFSGANVLTF.

Points on this clonotype: It may be a read error: a sequence one base away is much more abundant. This chain joins TRBV6-5 and TRBJ2-7; 8 bases are a match to TRBD2. CDR1 and CDR2 (germline): MNHEY, SVGAGI. V lost 0 bases to trimming and J lost 4 bases; unmatched junction nucleotides: 2. The CDR3 is 14 residues long. CDR3 in amino acids: CASSYSGGGYEQYF. CDR3 nucleotide sequence: TGTGCCAGCAGTTACTCGGGCGGGGGGTACGAGCAGTACTTC.

V and J are TRBV5-1 and TRBJ2-5; D is ambiguous. CDR3 size: 12 residues. Between the trimmed V and J ends, which lost 2 bases and 5 bases, there was a span of 7 bases. Germline CDR1 and CDR2: SGHRS and YFSETQ. CDR3 protein: CASSFESETQYF. The CDR3 DNA reads as TGCGCCAGCAGCTTCGAGAGTGAGACCCAGTACTTC. Full variable domain (outside the CDR3, taken from reference TRBV5-1 and TRBJ2-5): KAGVTQTPRYLIKTRGQQVTLSCSPISGHRSVSWYQQTPGQGLQFLFEYFSETQRNKGNFPGRFSGRQFSNSRSEMNVSTLELGDSALYLCASSFESETQYFGPGTRLLVL.

The chain is built from TRBV12-3 or TRBV12-4 and TRBJ2-7; 11 bases line up with TRBD1. This CDR3 has 19 residues. The J segment lost 3 bases and the V segment lost 5 bases, leaving 18 bases of the junction unmatched. CDR3 nucleotide sequence: TGTGCCAGCAGTAACAACCCTCCCGTAGGACAGGGGGCCTTCTACGAGCAGTACTTC. Amino acid sequence: CASSNNPPVGQGAFYEQYF.

The J gene is TRBJ1-1, the V gene TRBV9, with 7 positions matching TRBD1. J gave up 0 bases and V 6 bases, and 8 bases lay outside the gene matches. The CDR3 totals 15 residues. The germline CDR1 and CDR2 sequences are SGDLS and YYNGEE. The CDR3 here is CASNSRTGMNTEAFF. As DNA, the CDR3 is TGTGCCAGCAACTCGCGGACAGGAATGAACACTGAAGCTTTCTTT.

The gene calls are TRBV3-1 and TRBJ1-2, with D possibly matching TRBD1 (6 bases). V was shortened by 2 bases and J by 8 bases, with 15 bases between the two germline ends. The CDR3 has 14 amino acids. Germline V lookup: CDR1 LGHDT, CDR2 YNNKEL (reference sequence). CDR3 protein: CASSQRGAQEGYTF. DNA of the CDR3: TGTGCCAGCAGCCAACGGGGGGCGCAGGAAGGCTACACCTTC.

The chain has TRBV14 and TRBJ1-2; D is uncertain. CDR1 SGHDN and CDR2 FVKESK come from the germline V gene. This CDR3 region has 13 residues. The ends were cut back, 0 bases at V and 5 bases at J, with 7 bases in the middle. The DNA of the CDR3 is TGTGCCAGCAGCCAAGATTGGGAGTATGGCTACACCTTC. As protein: CASSQDWEYGYTF.

There are a few counts of this clonotype. This chain links TRBV7-2 with TRBJ1-2, with 7 positions matching TRBD1. The CDR3 spans 14 residues. Looked up from germline, CDR1 is SGHTA and CDR2 is FQGNSA. V shed 6 bases, J shed 7 bases, and the junction held 11 bases outside the gene matches. Written as DNA, the CDR3 is TGTGCCAGCAGACCCCCAGGGGGGGTGGGTGGCTACACCTTC. Its protein product is CASRPPGGVGGYTF. Looking up the rest from reference TRBV7-2 and TRBJ1-2 gives the full variable domain: GAGVSQSPSNKVTEKGKDVELRCDPISGHTALYWYRQSLGQGLEFLIYFQGNSAPDKSGLPSDRFSAERTGGSVSTLTIQRTQQEDSAVYLCASRPPGGVGGYTFGSGTRLTVV.

This clonotype has a handful of counts. The chain recombines TRBV20-1 with TRBJ2-3; D is possibly TRBD1 (6 bases). CDR3 length: 13 amino acids. Trimming cost V 6 bases and J 3 bases, with 13 bases left between them. Germline V CDR1 and CDR2: DFQATT, SNEGSKA (reference sequence). For the CDR3, the DNA is TGCAGTGCCCAGCGGACAGAGACAGATACGCAGTATTTT. Translation: CSAQRTETDTQYF.

The chain employs TRBV9 and TRBJ2-3; weak D call: TRBD1 (5 bases). Per germline, CDR1 SGDLS and CDR2 YYNGEE. V was clipped by 0 bases and J by 2 bases, with 16 bases between them. The CDR3 contains 17 residues. The CDR3, as DNA: TGTGCCAGCAGCGTAGAGACAGAAATACCTTCCACAGATACGCAGTATTTT. This translates into CASSVETEIPSTDTQYF.

The rearrangement uses TRBV28 and TRBJ2-2, with TRBD1 as a possible D gene (5 bases). The germline V and J ends were trimmed by 5 bases and 5 bases, with 9 bases remaining between them. Looked up from germline, CDR1 is MDHEN and CDR2 is SYDVKM. This CDR3 comprises 13 residues. CDR3 DNA: TGTGCCAGCAGTCAACAGGTGACCGGGGAGCTGTTTTTT. Translation: CASSQQVTGELFF.

The J gene is TRBJ2-2, the V gene TRBV19; D possibly corresponds to TRBD1 (6 bases). Germline V lookup: CDR1 LNHDA, CDR2 SQIVND (reference sequence). The germline V and J ends were trimmed by 3 bases and 14 bases, with 16 bases remaining between them. The CDR3 extends over 13 amino acids. CDR3 nucleotide sequence: TGTGCCAGTAGTATTCAGGGGCCGGTGGAACTGTTTTTT. This translates into CASSIQGPVELFF.

This clonotype was seen repeatedly, ten times or more. The gene calls are TRBV5-1 and TRBJ2-1; D is tentatively TRBD1 or TRBD2 (6 bases each). Germline CDR1 is SGHRS and CDR2 is YFSETQ. V lost 4 bases to trimming and J lost 4 bases, with 21 bases between them. The CDR3 runs to 17 residues. The CDR3 DNA follows: TGCGCCAGCAGCATCGGGGCCGCAAGGGGGGCTTACAATGAGCAGTTCTTC. This sequence encodes CASSIGAARGAYNEQFF. The full variable domain, rest sourced from reference TRBV5-1 and TRBJ2-1, is KAGVTQTPRYLIKTRGQQVTLSCSPISGHRSVSWYQQTPGQGLQFLFEYFSETQRNKGNFPGRFSGRQFSNSRSEMNVSTLELGDSALYLCASSIGAARGAYNEQFFGPGTRLTVL.

This clonotype was counted a few times. The J gene is TRBJ1-2, the V gene TRBV12-3 or TRBV12-4; unclear D gene. The CDR3 has 14 amino acids. Trimming removed 5 bases at V and 8 bases at J, with 18 bases between. CDR3 sequence: CASSPRRQAGGYTF. CDR3 in DNA: TGTGCCAGCAGTCCCCGCCGTCAGGCCGGGGGCTACACCTTC.

The CDR3 reads CASSQDRSGGHTQYF. The CDR3 bases are TGCGCCAGCAGCCAAGATCGATCAGGGGGGCATACGCAGTATTTT. The chain carries TRBV4-3 and TRBJ2-3; possibly TRBD1 for D (7 bases). V was clipped by 0 bases and J by 7 bases, with 14 bases between them. This CDR3 region has 15 residues. Germline V gives CDR1 LGHNA, CDR2 YSLEER.

This clonotype was seen more than once but under ten times. The chain employs TRBV9 and TRBJ1-6; D might be TRBD1 (5 bases). Germline V gene data show CDR1 as SGDLS and CDR2 as YYNGEE. The CDR3 totals 14 residues. V dropped 0 bases and J dropped 7 bases, with 8 bases sitting between them. This CDR3 is CASSVEGPNSPLHF. CDR3 nucleotide sequence: TGTGCCAGCAGCGTAGAGGGGCCAAATTCACCCCTCCACTTT.

This clonotype was detected ten times or more. J is TRBJ2-3 and V is TRBV2; D unresolved. Trimming cost V 4 bases and J 2 bases, with 7 bases left between them. Germline V CDR1 and CDR2: SNHLY, FYNNEI. The CDR3 contains 13 residues. CDR3 sequence: CASSVDVTDTQYF. In DNA form, the CDR3 reads TGTGCCAGCAGTGTAGACGTCACAGATACGCAGTATTTT. Together with reference TRBV2 and TRBJ2-3, the CDR3 gives the full variable domain: EPEVTQTPSHQVTQMGQEVILRCVPISNHLYFYWYRQILGQKVEFLVSFYNNEISEKSEIFDDQFSVERPDGSNFTLKIRSTKLEDSAMYFCASSVDVTDTQYFGPGTRLTVL.

This clonotype turned up a few times. The chain links TRBV20-1 to TRBJ2-7, with a possible D match to TRBD2 (7 bases). The CDR3 is made up of 15 amino acids. Germline CDR1 and CDR2: DFQATT and SNEGSKA (reference sequence). V was shortened by 4 bases and J by 3 bases, with 19 bases between the two germline ends. CDR3 in DNA: TGCAGTGCTAATATAGGCGGGGGCGACAACTACGAGCAGTACTTC. Protein sequence: CSANIGGGDNYEQYF.

This clonotype was counted many times. The chain joins TRBV5-1 to TRBJ2-7; the D gene is possibly TRBD2 (7 bases). Germline V lookup: CDR1 SGHRS, CDR2 YFSETQ. The V and J ends lost 3 bases and 3 bases respectively, with 16 bases between them. This CDR3 contains 15 residues. CDR3 coding DNA: TGCGCCAGCAGCTCGGGGGGACAAGGAAACTACGAGCAGTACTTC. Encoded protein: CASSSGGQGNYEQYF.

This clonotype was seen ten or more times. The V call is TRBV30, the J call TRBJ2-3; TRBD2 matches 9 bases. Germline V gives CDR1 GTSNPN, CDR2 SVGIG (reference sequence). This CDR3 has 16 residues. V lost 2 bases to trimming and J lost 4 bases; unmatched junction nucleotides: 10. In DNA, the CDR3 is TGTGCCTGGAGTCGGCGGGAGGGCCAGCGCGCAGATACGCAGTATTTT. Protein: CAWSRREGQRADTQYF.

This clonotype was seen ten or more times. The chain links TRBV29-1 to TRBJ2-1; D possibly corresponds to TRBD2 (6 bases). This CDR3 comprises 12 residues. CDR1 SQVTM and CDR2 ANQGSEA come from the germline V gene. The V gene lost 7 bases and the J gene lost 3 bases, with 10 bases spanning the gap. Here the CDR3 reads CSAGTGYNEQFF. The CDR3 coding sequence is TGCAGCGCCGGGACTGGCTACAATGAGCAGTTCTTC.

This clonotype was observed many times. V usage is TRBV7-9 and J usage is TRBJ1-5; D not resolved. Germline V CDR1 and CDR2: SEHNR, FQNEAQ (reference sequence). The CDR3 extends over 12 amino acids. V lost 3 bases and J 7 bases, leaving 7 bases between the germline ends. Here the CDR3 DNA reads TGTGCCAGCAGCTTCATAGGCCAGCCCCAGCATTTT. This encodes CASSFIGQPQHF.

This sequence joins TRBV13 and TRBJ2-5, with TRBD1 matching 9 bases. The CDR3 spans 16 residues. Trimming took 3 bases from V and 1 from J; bases not matched to a gene: 6. The germline gives CDR1 PRHDT, CDR2 FYEKMQ (reference sequence). The CDR3 reads CASSFGQGKSQETQYF. The CDR3 DNA reads as TGTGCCAGCAGCTTCGGACAGGGGAAGTCCCAAGAGACCCAGTACTTC.

In this sample, this clonotype turned up once. A much larger clone differs from this one at a single base, so this may be a read error. The rearrangement links TRBV3-1 to TRBJ2-5; 7 bases are a match to TRBD2. The CDR3 loop spans 13 amino acids. Germline values: CDR1 LGHDT, CDR2 YNNKEL (reference sequence). The CDR3 sequence: CSSGVGIQETQYF. In nucleotides, the CDR3 is TGTTCCAGCGGGGTCGGGATACAAGAGACCCAGTACTTC.

About this clonotype itself: This may stem from a read error, because a much larger clone lies one nucleotide away. V gene TRBV3-1 combines with J gene TRBJ1-1; no clear D. The CDR3 loop spans 14 amino acids. Germline-derived CDR1 and CDR2 are LGHDT and YNNKEL (reference sequence). The CDR3 protein is CAISARGLNAEAFF. For the CDR3, the DNA is TGTGCCATCAGTGCGAGAGGGTTGAACGCTGAAGCTTTCTTT.